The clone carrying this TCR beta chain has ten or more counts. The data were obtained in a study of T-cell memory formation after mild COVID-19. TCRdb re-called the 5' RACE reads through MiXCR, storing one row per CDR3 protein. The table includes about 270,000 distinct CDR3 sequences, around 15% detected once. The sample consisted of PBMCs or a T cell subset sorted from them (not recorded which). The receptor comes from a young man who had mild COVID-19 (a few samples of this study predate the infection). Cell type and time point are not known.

CDR3 sequence reads: CASSRVGGLTEAFF. The CDR3 nucleotides are TGCGCCAGCAGCCGGGTTGGAGGCCTCACTGAAGCTTTCTTT. This chain links TRBV5-1 with TRBJ1-1; D is ambiguous. This CDR3 is built from 14 residues. V was cut by 4 bases and J by 4 bases, with 14 bases left in between. Germline V gene data show CDR1 as SGHRS and CDR2 as YFSETQ.